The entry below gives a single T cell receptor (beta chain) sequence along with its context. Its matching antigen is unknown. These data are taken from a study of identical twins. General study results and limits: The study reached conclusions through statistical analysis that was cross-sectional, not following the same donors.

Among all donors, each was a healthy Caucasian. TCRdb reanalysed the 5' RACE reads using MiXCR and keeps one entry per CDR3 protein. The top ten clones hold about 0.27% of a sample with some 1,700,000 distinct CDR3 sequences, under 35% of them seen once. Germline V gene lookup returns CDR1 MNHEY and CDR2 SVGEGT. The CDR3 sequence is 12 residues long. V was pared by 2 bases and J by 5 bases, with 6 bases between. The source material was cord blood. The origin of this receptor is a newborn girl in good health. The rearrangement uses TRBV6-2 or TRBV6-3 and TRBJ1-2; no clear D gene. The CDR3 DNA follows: TGTGCCAGCAGTTACAGGTGTTATGGCTACACCTTC. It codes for CASSYRCYGYTF.